The following is a TCR beta chain sequence with its context. This clone was counted once. Its antigen is not yet known. The input lacks base qualities; no much larger clone sits a single base away. The CDR3 regions of human TCRbeta chains were subjected to immunosequencing. On the study's bioinformatics: TCRs in the repertoires were compared against a reference library of SARS-CoV-2-specific TCRs that had been generated with the MIRA antigen-specificity platform. Breadth meant the fraction of unique TCRs that were SARS-CoV-2-associated, whereas depth meant the fraction of total T cells that were SARS-CoV-2-associated. Using the MIRA data, each spike-specific TCR was mapped to the spike region that the TCR reacts to and placed in a CD4 or CD8 class. Log10-transformed breadth and depth values were compared by one-way ANOVA with Sidak's multiple comparisons tests. In its TCRdb copy, this immuneACCESS table keeps in-frame sequences only and misses some clones. Where compared with another copy, unresolved V genes explain less than half of these, and the others have no known cause. V and J calls and clone size are those listed in that table; D and trimming were worked out from the DNA. The sample includes more than 120,000 clones, with about 90% observed a single time. The biggest ten clones account for 9% to 9.5% of the sample.

The time point label of this sample denotes: about 28 days (+/-7) after the second vaccine dose. AZD1222 recipients with second doses at about 4 weeks or about 12 weeks were pooled, because spike-specific TCR depth and breadth did not differ between schedules. Samples from vaccinated people were obtained from the UK trials COV001 and COV002, which included a single-blind randomized controlled phase 2/3 trial of AZD1222 (ChAdOx1 nCoV-19) in healthy adults. Trial participant PBMC samples were collected at day 0 and day 28 after the second dose for TCRbeta chain sequencing. These data belong to a study of T cell responses to AZD1222 COVID-19 vaccine (dated by TCRdb to about 2021). For context, the study as a whole: A total of approximately 240 trial participants underwent TCR sequencing, of whom around 210 had received two doses of AZD1222 and around 25 had received two doses of the MenACWY control vaccine. Enrollment into the trials was organized by age into subgroups of 18-55, 56-69 and 70-plus years, and those subgroups contained approximately 160, 26 and 62 TCR-sequenced participants, respectively.

Results the study describes overall, beyond this receptor: The vaccine-associated CD4 TCRs covered the entire spike protein, and the dominant responses fell in regions 160-218 and 743-854. Reportedly, almost half of the unique spike-specific TCRs recognized epitopes lying outside the regions that are mutated in the B.1.351 and B.1.1.7 variants. No day 14 peak-response samples were available, so repertoires were characterized only after the peak T cell response. In the small 56-69-year group, the increase in depth fell short of significance, most likely because of low power. After two AZD1222 doses, both the breadth and the depth of spike-specific TCRs were significantly higher than at day 0 and than in MenACWY recipients. Conclusions about previously exposed vaccinees are limited because only six or seven AZD1222 recipients were SARS-CoV-2 seropositive at baseline. Participants were mostly white British and included more females than males, and it was suggested by the authors that clonal diversity may have been underestimated.

The CDR3, from cysteine to phenylalanine, totals 13 residues. Only CDR3 DNA remains: 39 bases, in frame from the first base. The germline ends are 15 bases apart after V is trimmed by 7 bases and J by 6 bases. CDR1 and CDR2 are read off the germline V gene as LGHNA and YNFKEQ. The chain was built from TRBV4-2 and TRBJ1-1, with TRBD1 as a weak D call on 5 bases. The TCR comes from an adult who received the AZD1222 COVID-19 vaccine. The sample was peripheral blood, taken 28 days after the second AZD1222 dose. CDR3 reads: CASIGQGGSEAFF. The bases are TGTGCCAGCATTGGCCAGGGCGGATCTGAAGCTTTCTTT.